One and the same sample provided the 26 T cell receptor beta chains below, sequenced in a study of shared clonotypes between healthy human individuals. Sequenced by immunoSEQ multiplex PCR; TCRdb stores in-frame clones only, minus some. Among 2 million to 2.5 million clones listed, 92% were seen once. Material: naive CD4+ T cells from PBMCs. The subset was: CD45RA+ positively selected. The receptors derive from a man in his late teens or twenties in good health. Some clones in this sample may be carry-over from other donors' samples.

V is TRBV29-1 and J is TRBJ1-3; D is ambiguous. Germline CDR1 SQVTM, CDR2 ANQGSEA. Trimming removed 6 bases at V and 0 bases at J, with 6 bases between. CDR3 size: 12 residues. In DNA form, the CDR3 reads TGCAGCGTAGGGAGCTCTGGAAACACCATATATTTT. Its protein is CSVGSSGNTIYF.

The J gene is TRBJ2-7, the V gene TRBV7-3; D uncertain. Germline CDR1 and CDR2: SGHTA and FQGTGA. The CDR3 is made up of 15 amino acids. V lost 2 bases, J lost 3 bases, and 14 bases lay in between. The chain's CDR3 is CASSLHPSSFYEQYF. CDR3 nucleotide sequence: TGTGCCAGCAGCTTACACCCGTCGTCCTTCTACGAGCAGTACTTC.

V usage is TRBV19 and J usage is TRBJ1-5; possible D gene TRBD1, 5 bases. CDR1 and CDR2 from the germline V gene are LNHDA and SQIVND (reference sequence). There are 14 residues in the CDR3. Trimming stripped 5 bases from V and 4 bases from J, with 12 bases between. Here the CDR3 reads CASSDRGFNQPQHF. In DNA, the CDR3 is TGTGCCAGTAGTGACAGAGGGTTTAATCAGCCCCAGCATTTT.

This clone was counted once. The chain has TRBV30 and TRBJ1-2, with D unresolved. V lost 8 bases and J lost 4, with 20 bases in between. CDR3 length: 14 residues. Germline CDR1 GTSNPN, CDR2 SVGIG (reference sequence). CDR3 nucleotides: TGTGCCCGAGGAAAGCGGGGAGCTGGCTATGGCTACACCTTC. Translation gives CARGKRGAGYGYTF. Full variable domain (rest looked up from reference TRBV30 and TRBJ1-2): SQTIHQWPATLVQPVGSPLSLECTVEGTSNPNLYWYRQAAGRGLQLLFYSVGIGQISSEVPQNLSASRPQDRQFILSSKKLLLSDSGFYLCARGKRGAGYGYTFGSGTRLTVV.

The V call is TRBV7-8, the J call TRBJ2-3; 12 nucleotides agree with TRBD2. V trimming: 5 bases; J trimming: 5 bases; junction bases outside the gene matches: 5. The CDR3 has 15 residues. Germline V CDR1 and CDR2: SGHVS, FQNEAQ. CDR3 loop: CASSPSGRAGDTQYF. The CDR3 DNA reads TGTGCCAGCAGCCCTAGCGGGAGGGCCGGAGATACGCAGTATTTT.

Details on this clone: Other DNA sequences in this specimen translate into the identical CDR3. The chain carries TRBV5-4 and TRBJ2-3, with D unclear. There are 14 residues in the CDR3. Germline lookup yields CDR1 SGHNT and CDR2 YYREEE (reference sequence). The germline V and J ends were trimmed by 0 bases and 2 bases, with 7 bases remaining between them. Here the CDR3 DNA reads TGTGCCAGCAGCTTGGTAGGCTCCACAGATACGCAGTATTTT. As protein: CASSLVGSTDTQYF.

This clone was observed a single time. The chain combines TRBV11-2 with TRBJ1-4, with a tentative D call TRBD1 (5 bases). This CDR3 is built from 19 residues. Germline assignment: CDR1 SGHAT and CDR2 FQNNGV. V lost 0 bases and J 0 bases, leaving 17 bases between the germline ends. The CDR3 region is CASSLDLDPRGATNEKLFF. The CDR3 region has the DNA TGTGCCAGCAGCTTAGACCTGGACCCACGAGGGGCAACTAATGAAAAACTGTTTTTT.

This chain connects TRBV29-1 to TRBJ1-1, with D perhaps matching TRBD1 (6 bases). Trimming left V 5 bases short and J 7 bases short, with 14 bases between. The CDR3 sequence is 12 residues long. Per germline, CDR1 SQVTM and CDR2 ANQGSEA. CDR3 bases: TGCAGCGTTACCGGGACACTCAATGAAGCTTTCTTT. Translating it yields CSVTGTLNEAFF.

The genes are TRBV5-5 and TRBJ1-2; D remains ambiguous. CDR1 and CDR2 from the germline V gene are SGHKS and YYEKEE (reference sequence). This CDR3 comprises 13 residues. The ends were cut back, 1 base at V and 2 bases at J, with 6 bases in the middle. The CDR3 reads CASSLSGNYGYTF. CDR3 nucleotides: TGTGCCAGCAGCTTGTCCGGCAACTATGGCTACACCTTC.

The gene calls are TRBV6-5 and TRBJ1-2; no clear D. The germline V gene has CDR1 MNHEY and CDR2 SVGAGI. Trimming shortened V by 5 bases and J by 8 bases, and 12 bases separated the two germline ends. The CDR3 has 12 residues. The CDR3 DNA follows: TGTGCCAGCAGTCCGGAGCGTTGGGGCTACACCTTC. Its translation is CASSPERWGYTF.

The chain links TRBV4-1 to TRBJ2-1, with 7 bases lining up with TRBD2. This CDR3 region has 17 residues. Germline V gene sequence: CDR1 MGHRA, CDR2 YSYEKL. The V and J ends lost 3 bases and 5 bases, in that order; junction bases with no gene match: 13. In nucleotides, the CDR3 is TGCGCCAGCAGCCAGTATATTAGGCTAGCGGATCACAATGAGCAGTTCTTC. This codes for CASSQYIRLADHNEQFF.

The chain recombines TRBV9 with TRBJ2-5, with 10 bases matching TRBD1. The CDR3 covers 16 residues. CDR1 and CDR2 from the germline V gene are SGDLS and YYNGEE. V shed 0 bases, J shed 1 base, and the junction held 3 bases outside the gene matches. The CDR3 region is CASSVGQGAIQETQYF. The CDR3 nucleotides read TGTGCCAGCAGCGTAGGACAGGGGGCTATCCAAGAGACCCAGTACTTC.

The rearrangement links TRBV28 to TRBJ2-3, with D maybe TRBD1 (5 bases). Germline V gene data show CDR1 as MDHEN and CDR2 as SYDVKM. Trimming removed 5 bases at V and 6 bases at J, with 21 bases between. The CDR3 runs 16 residues. The CDR3 is CASSPSGPPTADTQYF. For the CDR3, the DNA is TGTGCCAGCAGTCCATCGGGCCCCCCGACAGCCGATACGCAGTATTTT.

CDR3: CSGGGQGKDEQYF. CDR3 sequence (DNA): TGCAGCGGGGGTGGTCAGGGAAAGGATGAGCAGTACTTC. The chain combines TRBV29-1 with TRBJ2-7; a possible D gene is TRBD1 (5 bases). The V end lost 7 bases, the J end lost 7 bases, and 20 bases lay between the germline ends. In germline, CDR1 is SQVTM, CDR2 ANQGSEA. The length of the CDR3 is 13 residues.

The V and J genes are TRBV25-1 and TRBJ2-1, with TRBD2 identical over 13 bases. V dropped 3 bases and J dropped 0; count of bases not matched to a gene: 5. This CDR3 has 18 residues. The V gene's germline CDR1 is MGHDK and CDR2 SYGVNS. As DNA, the CDR3 is TGTGCCAGCAGTGAGGAACGGACTAGCGGGAGCTCCTACAATGAGCAGTTCTTC. Its translation: CASSEERTSGSSYNEQFF. The complete variable domain, with remaining parts taken from reference TRBV25-1 and TRBJ2-1, reads EADIYQTPRYLVIGTGKKITLECSQTMGHDKMYWYQQDPGMELHLIHYSYGVNSTEKGDLSSESTVSRIRTEHFPLTLESARPSHTSQYLCASSEERTSGSSYNEQFFGPGTRLTVL.

The chain has TRBV5-1 and TRBJ2-3; D possibly corresponds to TRBD1 (6 bases). The CDR3 totals 16 residues. Trimming pared 0 bases from V and 1 base from J, leaving 12 bases between. Germline CDR1 and CDR2: SGHRS and YFSETQ. This chain's CDR3 is CASSLVQGLGTDTQYF. CDR3 coding DNA: TGCGCCAGCAGCTTGGTGCAGGGGCTGGGCACAGATACGCAGTATTTT.

This sequence joins TRBV4-1 and TRBJ2-1, with D possibly matching TRBD2 (6 bases). The germline V gene encodes CDR1 MGHRA and CDR2 YSYEKL. The CDR3 has 16 amino acids. V lost 4 bases, J lost 10 bases, and 23 bases lay in between. For the CDR3, the DNA is TGCGCCAGCAGCCGAAGTGGGACGGAGGGCCGGCCGGAGCAGTTCTTC. This translates into CASSRSGTEGRPEQFF.

The rearrangement links TRBV10-3 to TRBJ1-2; 9 bases map to TRBD1. CDR1 and CDR2 (germline): ENHRY, SYGVKD. Germline trimming cut 10 bases from V and 4 bases from J; bases unmatched to any gene: 7. CDR3 length: 13 residues. The CDR3 DNA reads TGTGCCACCAGACAGGGGGAGACCTATGGCTACACCTTC. Amino acid sequence: CATRQGETYGYTF.

With regard to this clone: In the same sample, other DNA sequences code for this CDR3. The chain couples TRBV18 to TRBJ1-3, with D maybe TRBD1 (5 bases). Trimming stripped 3 bases from V and 1 base from J, with 7 bases between. Germline V lookup: CDR1 KGHSH, CDR2 LQKENI. The CDR3 is made up of 14 amino acids. CDR3 residues: CASSPGGSGNTIYF. Here the CDR3 DNA reads TGTGCCAGCTCACCGGGGGGATCTGGAAACACCATATATTTT.

V gene TRBV11-2 combines with J gene TRBJ2-7; maybe TRBD2 (5 bases). V lost 4 bases, J lost 1 base, and 8 bases lay in between. Germline CDR1 reads SGHAT; CDR2 reads FQNNGV. CDR3 size: 13 residues. The CDR3 is CASSWTSSYEQYF. The CDR3 DNA follows: TGTGCCAGCAGCTGGACTTCTTCCTACGAGCAGTACTTC.

This chain connects TRBV4-1 to TRBJ2-4; the D gene is possibly TRBD1 (6 bases). The CDR3 contains 14 residues. Germline CDR1 and CDR2: MGHRA and YSYEKL. V was cut by 2 bases and J by 4 bases, with 9 bases left in between. The CDR3 reads CASSQPTGKNIQYF. Here the CDR3 DNA reads TGCGCCAGCAGCCAACCCACAGGGAAAAACATTCAGTACTTC.

In this sample, this clone turned up once. This chain uses TRBV28 with TRBJ1-1; D call uncertain. Germline CDR1 is MDHEN and CDR2 is SYDVKM. CDR3 length: 15 amino acids. V was clipped by 5 bases and J by 1 base, with 14 bases between them. The CDR3 DNA is TGTGCCAGCAGTGGGCCCGGGCGGAGGAACACTGAAGCTTTCTTT. Encoded protein: CASSGPGRRNTEAFF.

The chain is built from TRBV7-9 and TRBJ2-7, with no clear D. There are 14 residues in the CDR3. Trimming left V 0 bases short and J 0 bases short, with 6 bases between. Germline-derived CDR1 and CDR2 are SEHNR and FQNEAQ (reference sequence). This chain's CDR3 is CASSLAGNSYEQYF. The CDR3 region has the DNA TGTGCCAGCAGCTTAGCGGGAAACTCCTACGAGCAGTACTTC.

The chain recombines TRBV27 with TRBJ2-7, with 9 bases aligning to TRBD2. Trimming removed 7 bases from V and 0 bases from J; junction bases left unmatched: 10. This CDR3 spans 16 amino acids. Germline CDR1 and CDR2: MNHEY and SMNVEV (reference sequence). This CDR3 reads CASTSWRREGSYEQYF. For the CDR3, the DNA is TGTGCCAGCACCTCCTGGAGGCGGGAGGGCTCCTACGAGCAGTACTTC.

The rearrangement joins TRBV6-6 to TRBJ2-5, with D hard to call. The CDR3 loop spans 12 amino acids. Trimming pared 4 bases from V and 5 bases from J, leaving 8 bases between. Germline CDR1 and CDR2: MNHNY and SVGAGI (reference sequence). The DNA for the CDR3 is TGTGCCAGCAGTTGGGTTAGTGAGACCCAGTACTTC. It is translated as CASSWVSETQYF.

V is TRBV5-5 and J is TRBJ2-7; tentatively, D is TRBD2 (5 bases). V lost 2 bases and J 3 bases, leaving 12 bases between the germline ends. CDR3 size: 14 residues. Germline V lookup: CDR1 SGHKS, CDR2 YYEKEE (reference sequence). This CDR3 reads CASSFETGNYEQYF. CDR3 sequence (DNA): TGTGCCAGCAGCTTCGAGACGGGGAACTACGAGCAGTACTTC.